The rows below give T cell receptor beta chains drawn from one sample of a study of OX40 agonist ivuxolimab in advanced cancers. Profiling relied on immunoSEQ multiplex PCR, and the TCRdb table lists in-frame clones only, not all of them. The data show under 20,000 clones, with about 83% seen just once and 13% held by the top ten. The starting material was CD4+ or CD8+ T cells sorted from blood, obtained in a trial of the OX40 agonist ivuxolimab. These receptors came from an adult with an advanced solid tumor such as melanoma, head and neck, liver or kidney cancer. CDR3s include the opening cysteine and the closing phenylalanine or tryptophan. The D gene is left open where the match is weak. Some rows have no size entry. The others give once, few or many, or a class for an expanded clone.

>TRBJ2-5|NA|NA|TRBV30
TGTGCCTGGAGCACCTGGGACGGCCAAGAGAGCCAGTACTTC
CAWSTWDGQESQYF
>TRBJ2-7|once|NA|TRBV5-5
TGTGCCAGCAGCTTGGCCCTTTCTGGGGGCTTCTCCTACGAGCAGTACTTC
CASSLALSGGFSYEQYF
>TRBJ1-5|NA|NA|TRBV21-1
TGTGCCAGCACCAAGAGGGGCAGAAGCAATCAGCCCCAGCATTTT
CASTKRGRSNQPQHF
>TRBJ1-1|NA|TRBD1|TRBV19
TGTGCCAGTAGAAACCCCCGGGGACAGGGGAGCACTGAAGCTTTCTTT
CASRNPRGQGSTEAFF
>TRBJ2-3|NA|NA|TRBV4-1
TGCGCCAGCAGCCAAGAACTCAGGGGAACGCAGTATTTT
CASSQELRGTQYF
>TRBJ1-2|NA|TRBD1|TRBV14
TGTGCCAGCAGTCTACAGGGGGCCTATGGCTACACCTTC
CASSLQGAYGYTF
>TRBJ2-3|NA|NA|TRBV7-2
TGTGCCAGCAGCTTAACTAGTCTCACAGATACGCAGTATTTT
CASSLTSLTDTQYF
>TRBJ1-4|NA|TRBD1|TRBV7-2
TGTGCCAGCAGCTTAGCGTTAACAGGGGCTGAAAAACTGTTTTTT
CASSLALTGAEKLFF
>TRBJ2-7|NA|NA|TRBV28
TGTGCCAGCAGGACGCCAGGTCGCTTGGGAGAACAGTACTTC
CASRTPGRLGEQYF
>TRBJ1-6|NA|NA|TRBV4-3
TGCGCCAGCAGCCAAGATCTGCGGGGAGAGAATTCACCCCTCCACTTT
CASSQDLRGENSPLHF
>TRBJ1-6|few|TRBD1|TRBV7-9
TGTGCCAGCAGCATCGCCGGGACAGGGCTGACACCCCTCCACTTT
CASSIAGTGLTPLHF
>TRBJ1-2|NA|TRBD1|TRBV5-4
TGTGCCAGCAGCGCCGGACAGGTGATCACCCGAGGCTACACCTTC
CASSAGQVITRGYTF
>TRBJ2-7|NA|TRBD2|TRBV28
TGTGCCAGCACCCCGGGGGGTACCTACGAGCAGTACTTC
CASTPGGTYEQYF
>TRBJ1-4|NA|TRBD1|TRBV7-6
TGTGCCAGCAGCATAAACAGGGGGCGAAGAGAAAAACTGTTTTTT
CASSINRGRREKLFF
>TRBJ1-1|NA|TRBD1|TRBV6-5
TGTGCCAGCAGTTCTCACAGGGGTACCACTGAAGCTTTCTTT
CASSSHRGTTEAFF
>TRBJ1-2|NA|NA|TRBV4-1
TGCGCCAGCAGCCAAGTCGGGGGGAATGACCCCGAATATGGCTACACCTTC
CASSQVGGNDPEYGYTF
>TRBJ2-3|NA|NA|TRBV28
TGTGCCAGCAGCTCCTCCCTCGGCGTTTGGGGTTCAGATACGCAGTATTTT
CASSSSLGVWGSDTQYF
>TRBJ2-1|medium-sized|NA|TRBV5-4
TGTGCCAGCAGCTTGGCCGTATACAATGAGCAGTTCTTC
CASSLAVYNEQFF
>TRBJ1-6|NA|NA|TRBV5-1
TGCGCCAGCACTTTGGACGGGAATTCACCCCTCCACTTT
CASTLDGNSPLHF
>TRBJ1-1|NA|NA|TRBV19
TGTGCCAGTAGTATACTCGGCAGAAACACTGAAGCTTTCTTT
CASSILGRNTEAFF
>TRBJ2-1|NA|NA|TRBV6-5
TGTGCCAGCAGTGGACGGCGGGGTAATGAGCAGTTCTTC
CASSGRRGNEQFF
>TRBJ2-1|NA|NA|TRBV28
TGTGCCAGCAGAAAGGGTGTCGATGAGCAGTTCTTC
CASRKGVDEQFF
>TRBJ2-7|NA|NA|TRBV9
TGTGCCAGCAGCCCTGGGACATCCTTATACGAGCAGTACTTC
CASSPGTSLYEQYF
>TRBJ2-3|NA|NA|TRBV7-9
TGTGCCAGCAGCAAGAGAGATACGCAGTATTTT
CASSKRDTQYF
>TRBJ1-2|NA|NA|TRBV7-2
TGTGCCAGCAGCTTCGTCACTACGGGGGGGCGAGGAGGCTACACCTTC
CASSFVTTGGRGGYTF
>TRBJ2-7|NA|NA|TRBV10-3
TGTGCCAGCAGTGTAAATTCTAACTCCTACGAGCAGTACTTC
CASSVNSNSYEQYF
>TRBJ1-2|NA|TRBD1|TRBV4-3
TGCGCCAGCAGCCAAGGACAGGGGCTCATCTATGGCTACACCTTC
CASSQGQGLIYGYTF